The 9 T cell receptor beta chains below come from one sample, sequenced in a study of vaccination effects on CD4 cells after COVID-19. The method was immunoSEQ multiplex PCR; TCRdb's version includes in-frame clones alone and lacks a portion of them. The sample contains more than 30,000 clones, 70% of which appear only once. Antigen specificity for these receptors is unknown. Once cultured for more than nine days, the cells underwent separation to obtain CD4+ T cells. Here the sequenced sample was CD4+ T cells from PBMCs cultured without peptide, taken before COVID-19 vaccination. These receptor sequences come from a human donor who received a COVID-19 vaccine.

The chain is built from TRBV6-5 and TRBJ2-7; a possible D gene is TRBD1 (6 bases). Between the trimmed V and J ends, which lost 8 bases and 2 bases, there was a span of 10 bases. Germline lookup yields CDR1 MNHEY and CDR2 SVGAGI. The CDR3 covers 12 residues. The CDR3 reads CASRQEPYEQYF. The DNA for the CDR3 is TGTGCCAGCCGACAGGAACCCTACGAGCAGTACTTC.

DNA for the CDR3: TGTGCCAGTAGTAGTAATAGCGGGGGGGCCAATGAGCAGTTCTTC. The encoded protein is CASSSNSGGANEQFF. The chain couples TRBV19 to TRBJ2-1, with 11 bases identical to TRBD2. V shed 4 bases, J shed 6 bases, and the junction held 5 bases outside the gene matches. This CDR3 is 15 amino acids long. Germline V CDR1 and CDR2: LNHDA, SQIVND (reference sequence).

The rearrangement joins TRBV6-5 to TRBJ2-5; D ambiguous. The CDR3 loop spans 13 amino acids. Germline V CDR1 and CDR2: MNHEY, SVGAGI. V was cut by 8 bases and J by 2 bases, with 12 bases left in between. Here the CDR3 DNA reads TGTGCCAGCTTCCCAGCATCGCAAGAGACCCAGTACTTC. Translated, it gives CASFPASQETQYF.

The chain is built from TRBV2 and TRBJ2-2; D uncertain. The V gene lost 7 bases and the J gene lost 2 bases, with 11 bases spanning the gap. The CDR3 sequence is 14 residues long. From germline, CDR1 is SNHLY and CDR2 FYNNEI. The CDR3, as DNA: TGTGCCAGCACCAAAACCCGTAACACCGGGGAGCTGTTTTTT. Amino acid sequence: CASTKTRNTGELFF.

The chain combines TRBV10-3 with TRBJ2-1, with unresolved D. V gave up 6 bases and J gave up 5 bases, with 8 bases separating them. The CDR3 runs 12 residues. From germline, CDR1 is ENHRY and CDR2 SYGVKD. The CDR3: CAIRIQNNEQFF. CDR3 bases: TGTGCCATCAGGATACAAAACAATGAGCAGTTCTTC.

The J gene is TRBJ1-4, the V gene TRBV5-6; D uncertain. This CDR3 has 14 amino acids. The germline V and J ends were trimmed by 1 base and 5 bases, with 9 bases remaining between them. Germline V CDR1 and CDR2: SGHDT, YYEEEE. This chain's CDR3 is CASSLQGRNEKLFF. The CDR3, as DNA: TGTGCCAGCAGCTTGCAAGGGAGGAATGAAAAACTGTTTTTT. Combining the CDR3 with reference TRBV5-6 and TRBJ1-4 gives the whole variable domain DAGVTQSPTHLIKTRGQQVTLRCSPKSGHDTVSWYQQALGQGPQFIFQYYEEEERQRGNFPDRFSGHQFPNYSSELNVNALLLGDSALYLCASSLQGRNEKLFFGSGTQLSVL.

The chain combines TRBV3-1 (or the pseudogene TRBV3-2) with TRBJ2-6; D might be TRBD2 (6 bases). Deletions cut 6 bases from V and 0 bases from J, with 12 bases between. This CDR3 is 16 amino acids long. Germline V gives CDR1 LGHDT, CDR2 YNNKEL (reference sequence). Here the CDR3 reads CASSLRRDSGANVLTF. The CDR3 coding sequence is TGTGCCAGCAGTCTTCGGCGGGACTCTGGGGCCAACGTCCTGACTTTC.

The chain joins TRBV27 to TRBJ1-2; tentative D call: TRBD1 (5 bases). CDR1 is MNHEY, CDR2 SMNVEV, per germline (reference sequence). Trimming shortened V by 2 bases and J by 8 bases, and 15 bases separated the two germline ends. The CDR3 has 14 amino acids. The CDR3 coding sequence is TGTGCCAGCAGTTTACAGGGTTCTTCGGGGGGCTACACCTTC. As protein: CASSLQGSSGGYTF.

In DNA form, the CDR3 reads TGCGCCAGCAGCCCCGGGGGACAGATAAAACTAAACACCGGGGAGCTGTTTTTT. Translated, it gives CASSPGGQIKLNTGELFF. This rearrangement joins TRBV5-1 to TRBJ2-2; perhaps TRBD1 as D (7 bases). The germline V gene encodes CDR1 SGHRS and CDR2 YFSETQ. The V end lost 4 bases, the J end lost 2 bases, and 21 bases lay between the germline ends. There are 18 residues in the CDR3.